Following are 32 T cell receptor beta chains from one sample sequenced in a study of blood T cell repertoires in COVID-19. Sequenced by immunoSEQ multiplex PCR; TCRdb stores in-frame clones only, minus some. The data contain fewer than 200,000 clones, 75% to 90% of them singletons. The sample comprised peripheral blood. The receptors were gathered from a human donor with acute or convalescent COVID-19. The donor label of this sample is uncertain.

The CDR3 region is CASLGQNNSPLHF. The CDR3 DNA is TGTGCCAGCTTGGGGCAGAATAATTCACCCCTCCACTTT. The chain has TRBV19 and TRBJ1-6; the D gene is possibly TRBD1 (5 bases). V was cut by 9 bases and J by 5 bases, with 11 bases left in between. There are 13 residues in the CDR3. Germline V gives CDR1 LNHDA, CDR2 SQIVND (reference sequence).

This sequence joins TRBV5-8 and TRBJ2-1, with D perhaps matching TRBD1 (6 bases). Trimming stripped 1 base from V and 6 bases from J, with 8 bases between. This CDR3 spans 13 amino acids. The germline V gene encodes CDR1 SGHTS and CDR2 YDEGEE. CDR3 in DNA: TGTGCCAGCAGCTTGCGAGGGGGCAATGAGCAGTTCTTC. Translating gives CASSLRGGNEQFF.

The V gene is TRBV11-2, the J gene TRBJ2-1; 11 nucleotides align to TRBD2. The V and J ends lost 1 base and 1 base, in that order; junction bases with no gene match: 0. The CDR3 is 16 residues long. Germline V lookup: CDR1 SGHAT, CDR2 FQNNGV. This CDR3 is CASSLGLAGSYNEQFF. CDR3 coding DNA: TGTGCCAGCAGCTTAGGACTAGCGGGGTCCTACAATGAGCAGTTCTTC.

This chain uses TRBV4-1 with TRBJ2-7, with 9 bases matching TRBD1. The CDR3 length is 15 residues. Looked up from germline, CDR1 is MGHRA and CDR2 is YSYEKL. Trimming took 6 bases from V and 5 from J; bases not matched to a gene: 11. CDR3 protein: CASSRPGQGTHEQYF. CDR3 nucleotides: TGCGCCAGCAGTCGACCGGGACAGGGAACCCACGAGCAGTACTTC.

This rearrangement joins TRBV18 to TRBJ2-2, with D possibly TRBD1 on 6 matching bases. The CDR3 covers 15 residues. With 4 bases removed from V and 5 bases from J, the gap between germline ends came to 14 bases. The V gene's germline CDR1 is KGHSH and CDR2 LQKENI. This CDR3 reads CASSLAQGHTGELFF. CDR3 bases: TGTGCCAGCTCACTGGCCCAGGGGCATACCGGGGAGCTGTTTTTT.

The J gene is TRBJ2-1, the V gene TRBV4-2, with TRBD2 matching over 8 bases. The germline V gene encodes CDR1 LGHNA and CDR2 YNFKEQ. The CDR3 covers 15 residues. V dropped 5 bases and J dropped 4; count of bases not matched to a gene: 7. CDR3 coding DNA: TGTGCCAGCAGCATCCGGGGGGGCCAATACAATGAGCAGTTCTTC. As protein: CASSIRGGQYNEQFF.

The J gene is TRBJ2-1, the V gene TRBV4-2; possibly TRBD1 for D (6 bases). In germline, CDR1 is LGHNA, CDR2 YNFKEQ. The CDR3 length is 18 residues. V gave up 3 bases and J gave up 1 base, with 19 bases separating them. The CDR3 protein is CASSQMGAAGSSYNEQFF. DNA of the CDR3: TGTGCCAGCAGCCAGATGGGGGCTGCAGGGTCATCCTACAATGAGCAGTTCTTC.

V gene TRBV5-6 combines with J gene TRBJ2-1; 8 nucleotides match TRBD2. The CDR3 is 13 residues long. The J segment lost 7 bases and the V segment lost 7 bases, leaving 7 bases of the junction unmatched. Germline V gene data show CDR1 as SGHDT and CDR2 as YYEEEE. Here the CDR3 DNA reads TGTGCCAGCCGAACGGGGGGGCAAAATGAGCAGTTCTTC. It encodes CASRTGGQNEQFF.

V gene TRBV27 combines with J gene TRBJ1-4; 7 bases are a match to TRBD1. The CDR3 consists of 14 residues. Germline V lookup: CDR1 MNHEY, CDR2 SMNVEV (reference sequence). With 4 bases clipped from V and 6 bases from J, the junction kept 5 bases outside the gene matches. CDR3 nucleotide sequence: TGTGCCAGCAGTTGGGGACAGACCCATGAAAAACTGTTTTTT. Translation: CASSWGQTHEKLFF.

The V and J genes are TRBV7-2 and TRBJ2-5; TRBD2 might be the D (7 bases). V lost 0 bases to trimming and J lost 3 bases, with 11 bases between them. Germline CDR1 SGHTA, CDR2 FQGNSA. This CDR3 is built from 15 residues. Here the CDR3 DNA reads TGTGCCAGCAGCTTAGCGGGGGGGCGGAAAGAGACCCAGTACTTC. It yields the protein CASSLAGGRKETQYF.

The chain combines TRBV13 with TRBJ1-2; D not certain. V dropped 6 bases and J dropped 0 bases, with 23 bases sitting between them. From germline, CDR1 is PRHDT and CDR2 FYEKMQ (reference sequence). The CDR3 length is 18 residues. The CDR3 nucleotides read TGTGCCAGCAGTTCAGCGCCCGACCTCCCTTCAGCTAACTATGGCTACACCTTC. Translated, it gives CASSSAPDLPSANYGYTF.

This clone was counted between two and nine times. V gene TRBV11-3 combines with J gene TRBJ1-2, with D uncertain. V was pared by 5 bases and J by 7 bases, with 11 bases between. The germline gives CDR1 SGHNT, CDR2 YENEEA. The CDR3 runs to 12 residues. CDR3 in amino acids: CASSTPLGGYTF. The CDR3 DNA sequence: TGTGCCAGCAGCACCCCCCTCGGTGGCTACACCTTC.

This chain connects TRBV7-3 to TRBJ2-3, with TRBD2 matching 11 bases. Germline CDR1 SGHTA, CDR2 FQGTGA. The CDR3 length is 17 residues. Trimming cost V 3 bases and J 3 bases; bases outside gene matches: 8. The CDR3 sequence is CASSFLPSGGRTDTQYF. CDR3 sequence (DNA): TGTGCCAGCAGCTTTCTACCTAGCGGGGGGCGGACAGATACGCAGTATTTT. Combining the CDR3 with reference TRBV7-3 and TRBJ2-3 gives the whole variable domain GAGVSQTPSNKVTEKGKYVELRCDPISGHTALYWYRQSLGQGPEFLIYFQGTGAADDSGLPNDRFFAVRPEGSVSTLKIQRTERGDSAVYLCASSFLPSGGRTDTQYFGPGTRLTVL.

The CDR3 loop is CASNQINQPQHF. As DNA, the CDR3 is TGTGCCAGCAATCAGATTAATCAGCCCCAGCATTTT. The J gene is TRBJ1-5, the V gene TRBV2; D remains unclear. Germline V CDR1 and CDR2: SNHLY, FYNNEI. Trimming stripped 7 bases from V and 4 bases from J, with 8 bases between. The length of the CDR3 is 12 residues.

CDR3: CASSLVGGADTQYF. As DNA, the CDR3 is TGTGCCAGCAGCTTAGTCGGCGGGGCCGATACGCAGTATTTT. This chain links TRBV11-1 with TRBJ2-3, with D possibly matching TRBD2 (6 bases). Germline V lookup: CDR1 SGHAT, CDR2 FQDESV (reference sequence). Trimming stripped 1 base from V and 6 bases from J, with 11 bases between. CDR3 length: 14 residues. Filled out from reference TRBV11-1 and TRBJ2-3, the complete variable domain reads EAEVAQSPRYKITEKSQAVAFWCDPISGHATLYWYRQILGQGPELLVQFQDESVVDDSQLPKDRFSAERLKGVDSTLKIQPAELGDSAMYLCASSLVGGADTQYFGPGTRLTVL.

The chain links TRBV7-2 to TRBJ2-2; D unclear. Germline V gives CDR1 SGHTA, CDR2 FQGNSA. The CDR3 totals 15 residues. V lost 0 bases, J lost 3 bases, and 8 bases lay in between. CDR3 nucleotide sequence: TGTGCCAGCAGCTTAGCGGGCCCTTACACCGGGGAGCTGTTTTTT. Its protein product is CASSLAGPYTGELFF.

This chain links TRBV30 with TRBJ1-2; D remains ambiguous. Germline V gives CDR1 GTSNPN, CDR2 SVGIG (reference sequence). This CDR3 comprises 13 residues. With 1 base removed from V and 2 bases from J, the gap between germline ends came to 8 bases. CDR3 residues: CAWSGRGNYGYTF. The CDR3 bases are TGTGCCTGGAGTGGAAGAGGGAACTATGGCTACACCTTC.

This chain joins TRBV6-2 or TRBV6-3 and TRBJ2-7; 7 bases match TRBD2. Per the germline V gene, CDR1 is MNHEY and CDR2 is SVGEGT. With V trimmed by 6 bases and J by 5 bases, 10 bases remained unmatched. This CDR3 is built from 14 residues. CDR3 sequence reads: CASSITGGGNEQYF. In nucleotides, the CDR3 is TGTGCCAGCAGCATAACGGGAGGTGGAAACGAGCAGTACTTC.

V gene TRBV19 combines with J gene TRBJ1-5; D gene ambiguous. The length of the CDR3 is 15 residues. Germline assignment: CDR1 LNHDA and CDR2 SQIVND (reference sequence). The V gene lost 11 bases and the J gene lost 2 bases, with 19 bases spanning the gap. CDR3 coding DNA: TGTGCCCACACCTCGGTGGGGAGGGGCAATCAGCCCCAGCATTTT. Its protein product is CAHTSVGRGNQPQHF.

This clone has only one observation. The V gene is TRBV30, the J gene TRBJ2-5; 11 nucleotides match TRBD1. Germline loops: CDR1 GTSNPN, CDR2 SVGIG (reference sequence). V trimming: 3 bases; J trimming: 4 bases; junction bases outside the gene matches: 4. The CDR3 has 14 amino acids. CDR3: CAWSTGQGVETQYF. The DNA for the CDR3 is TGTGCCTGGAGCACGGGACAGGGGGTAGAGACCCAGTACTTC.

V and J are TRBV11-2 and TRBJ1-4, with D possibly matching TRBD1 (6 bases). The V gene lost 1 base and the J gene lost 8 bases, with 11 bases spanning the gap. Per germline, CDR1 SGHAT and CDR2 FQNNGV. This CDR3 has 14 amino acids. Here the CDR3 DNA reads TGTGCCAGCAGCTTAGCCGGCAGGGGAGAAAAACTGTTTTTT. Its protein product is CASSLAGRGEKLFF.

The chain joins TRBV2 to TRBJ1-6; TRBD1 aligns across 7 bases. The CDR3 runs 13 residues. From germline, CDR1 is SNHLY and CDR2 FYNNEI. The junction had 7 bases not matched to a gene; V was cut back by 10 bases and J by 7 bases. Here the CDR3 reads CAIRQGVNSPLHF. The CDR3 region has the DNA TGTGCCATCCGACAGGGAGTCAATTCACCCCTCCACTTT.

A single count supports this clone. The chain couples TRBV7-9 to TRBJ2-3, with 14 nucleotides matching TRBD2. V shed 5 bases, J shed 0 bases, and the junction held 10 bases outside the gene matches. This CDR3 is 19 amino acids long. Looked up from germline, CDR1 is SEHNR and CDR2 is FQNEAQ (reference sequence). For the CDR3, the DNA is TGTGCCAGCAGCAGATCCTCCGGGACTAGCGGGGGTAGCACAGATACGCAGTATTTT. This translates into CASSRSSGTSGGSTDTQYF.

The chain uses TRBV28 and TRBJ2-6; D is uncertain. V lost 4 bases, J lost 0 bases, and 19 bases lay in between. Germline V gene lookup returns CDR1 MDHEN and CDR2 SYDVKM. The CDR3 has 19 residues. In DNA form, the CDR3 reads TGTGCCAGCAGTTCCCCACTGGGCAGGCTCTACTCTGGGGCCAACGTCCTGACTTTC. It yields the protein CASSSPLGRLYSGANVLTF.

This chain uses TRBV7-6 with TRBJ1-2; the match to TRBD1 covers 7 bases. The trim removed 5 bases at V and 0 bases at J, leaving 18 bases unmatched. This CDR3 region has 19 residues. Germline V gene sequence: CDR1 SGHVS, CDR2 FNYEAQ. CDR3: CASSLMGRGEVTANYGYTF. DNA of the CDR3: TGTGCCAGCAGCCTAATGGGCAGGGGGGAAGTTACAGCTAACTATGGCTACACCTTC.

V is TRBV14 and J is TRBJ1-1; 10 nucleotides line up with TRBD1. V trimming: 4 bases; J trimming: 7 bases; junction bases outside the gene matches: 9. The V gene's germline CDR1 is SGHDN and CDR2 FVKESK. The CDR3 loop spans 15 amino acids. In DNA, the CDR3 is TGTGCCAGCAGCCGCGACAGGGGGCCGCCCTTTGAAGCTTTCTTT. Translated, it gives CASSRDRGPPFEAFF.

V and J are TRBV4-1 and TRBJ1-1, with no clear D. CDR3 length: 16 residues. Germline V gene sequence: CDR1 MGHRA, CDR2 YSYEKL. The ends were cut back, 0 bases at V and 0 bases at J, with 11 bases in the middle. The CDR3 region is CASSQDRRQMNTEAFF. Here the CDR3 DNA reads TGCGCCAGCAGCCAAGATCGGAGGCAAATGAACACTGAAGCTTTCTTT.

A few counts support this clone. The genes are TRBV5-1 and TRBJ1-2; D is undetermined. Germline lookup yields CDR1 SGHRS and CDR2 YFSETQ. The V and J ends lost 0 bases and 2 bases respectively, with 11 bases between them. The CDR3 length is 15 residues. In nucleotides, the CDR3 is TGCGCCAGCAGCTTGGAAGGGCGAGGGAACTATGGCTACACCTTC. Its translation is CASSLEGRGNYGYTF.

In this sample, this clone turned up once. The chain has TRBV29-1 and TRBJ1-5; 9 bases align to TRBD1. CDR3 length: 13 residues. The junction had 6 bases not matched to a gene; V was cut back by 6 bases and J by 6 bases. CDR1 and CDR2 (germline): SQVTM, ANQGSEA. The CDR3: CSVRQGDGQPQHF. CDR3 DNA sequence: TGCAGCGTCAGACAGGGGGACGGTCAGCCCCAGCATTTT.

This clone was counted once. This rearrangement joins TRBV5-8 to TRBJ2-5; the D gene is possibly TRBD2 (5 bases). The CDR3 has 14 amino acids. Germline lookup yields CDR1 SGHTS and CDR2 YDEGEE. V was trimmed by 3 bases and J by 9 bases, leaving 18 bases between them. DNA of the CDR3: TGTGCCAGCAGCTCGACGGTAACCCGGGGTGCCCAGTACTTC. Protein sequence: CASSSTVTRGAQYF.

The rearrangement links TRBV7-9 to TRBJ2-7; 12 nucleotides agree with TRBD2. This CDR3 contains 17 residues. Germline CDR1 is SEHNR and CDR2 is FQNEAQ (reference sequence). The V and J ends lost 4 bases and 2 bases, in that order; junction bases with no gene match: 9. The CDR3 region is CASSSTGLAGDTYEQYF. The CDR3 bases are TGTGCCAGCAGCTCAACGGGACTAGCGGGTGATACCTACGAGCAGTACTTC.

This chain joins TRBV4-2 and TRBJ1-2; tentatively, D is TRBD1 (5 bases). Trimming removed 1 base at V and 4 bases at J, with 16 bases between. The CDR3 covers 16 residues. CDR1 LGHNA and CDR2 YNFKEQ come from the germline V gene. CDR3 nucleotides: TGTGCCAGCAGCCAAGTGGTTAGTGGGCAGGGCTATGGCTACACCTTC. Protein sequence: CASSQVVSGQGYGYTF.